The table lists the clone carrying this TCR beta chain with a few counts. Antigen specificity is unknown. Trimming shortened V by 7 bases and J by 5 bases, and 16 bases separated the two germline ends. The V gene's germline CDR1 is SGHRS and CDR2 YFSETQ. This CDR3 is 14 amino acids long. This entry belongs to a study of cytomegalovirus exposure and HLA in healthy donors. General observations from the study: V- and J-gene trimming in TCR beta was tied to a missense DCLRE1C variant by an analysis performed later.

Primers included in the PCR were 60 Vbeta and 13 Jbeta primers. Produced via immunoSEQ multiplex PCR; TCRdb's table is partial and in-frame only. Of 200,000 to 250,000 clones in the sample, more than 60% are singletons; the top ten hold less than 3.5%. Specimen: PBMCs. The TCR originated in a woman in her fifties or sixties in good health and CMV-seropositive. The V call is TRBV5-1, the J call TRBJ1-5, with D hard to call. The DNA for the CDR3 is TGCGCCAGCCAGGTAGATGTGGGAGATCAGCCCCAGCATTTT. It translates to CASQVDVGDQPQHF.